The clone carrying this TCR beta chain was observed a few times. Its antigen remains unidentified. This entry is derived from a study of T cell responses to AZD1222 COVID-19 vaccine. Overall study: Doses given second, at about 4 or about 12 weeks, were pooled.

Sequenced by immunoSEQ multiplex PCR; TCRdb stores in-frame clones only, minus some. The table lists around 150,000 clones, 70% to 90% of them singletons, with 1.5% to 2% in the top ten. Regarding the study as a whole: Sampled repertoires all dated from after the peak T cell response. Most donors were white British, females outnumbered males, and clonal diversity was possibly underestimated.

The input for sequencing was peripheral blood, taken on day 0 of AZD1222 vaccination. The TCR was taken from an adult in good health.

CDR3 DNA: TGTGCCAGCAGTTATCAACAGGGGAGGAGCAATCAGCCCCAGCATTTT. This encodes CASSYQQGRSNQPQHF. The V gene is TRBV6-2 or TRBV6-3, the J gene TRBJ1-5; 7 nucleotides agree with TRBD1. With 3 bases clipped from V and 1 base from J, the junction kept 6 bases outside the gene matches. The CDR3 totals 16 residues. Germline assignment: CDR1 MNHEY and CDR2 SVGEGT.